The clone carrying this T cell receptor (beta chain) was picked up a small number of times. Its target is unknown. Ahead of sequencing, the ViraFEST assay grew antigen-specific CD4+ T cells using viral peptide pools. The authors isolated CD4+ T cells after about eleven days of culture. The healthy vaccine recipients, who had no prior SARS-CoV-2 infection, showed negative nucleocapsid antibodies. IL-2 medium was substituted for half the medium on days 3 and 7. Germline CDR1 reads LGHDT; CDR2 reads YNNKEL (reference sequence). The V end was cut by 4 bases, the J end by 4 bases, with 22 bases between. The CDR3 contains 17 residues. Sequenced by immunoSEQ multiplex PCR; TCRdb stores in-frame clones only, minus some. Among some 22,000 clones, approximately 77% were seen once, and the ten largest hold 15% to 20%. This sample was included in a study of vaccination effects on CD4 cells after COVID-19.

The receptor was derived from a human donor who received a COVID-19 vaccine. The chain employs TRBV3-1 (or the pseudogene TRBV3-2) and TRBJ1-1; the D gene is possibly TRBD1 (6 bases). The sample was CD4+ T cells from PBMCs cultured with HCoV-NL63 spike peptides, taken before COVID-19 vaccination. For the CDR3, the DNA is TGTGCCAGCAGCCCATTAGGTTCAGGGAGGGGGAGCACTGAAGCTTTCTTT. This translates into CASSPLGSGRGSTEAFF.